This T cell receptor (beta chain) appears in the sequencing data of a study of T-cell reconstitution after alpha-beta-depleted transplantation in children. Study findings and constraints: Fresh T-cell production supplied most of the T-cell counts and diversity seen one year after transplant. Several hundred expanded graft clones reportedly were the source of alpha-beta T cells about two months after transplant. Surviving recipient T cells and intrathymic progenitors accounted for some patients' high TCRbeta diversity at day 60.

In regard to this clonotype: Its antigen is unknown.

Germline CDR1 and CDR2: DFQATT and SNEGSKA (reference sequence). Trimming left V 4 bases short and J 6 bases short, with 20 bases between. CDR3 length: 15 amino acids. Construction of the TCRbeta library involved unique molecular identifiers. TCRdb analysed the PCR reads with MiXCR anew, one entry per CDR3 protein. The sample records 140,000 or so distinct CDR3 sequences, 7.5% to 9% being singletons. The genes are TRBV20-1 and TRBJ2-3, with D possibly TRBD2 on 6 matching bases. The sequence was collected from a female patient aged 2-9 years who had a stem cell transplant for congenital amegakaryocytic thrombocytopenia, so the T cells may come from the graft donor. Here the sequenced sample was PBMCs, mostly from graft donor cells, taken 180 days after TCRalphabeta/CD19-depleted stem cell transplant. The CDR3 loop is CSATRDSHQGDTQYF. The CDR3 DNA follows: TGCAGTGCTACTAGGGACTCCCATCAAGGGGATACGCAGTATTTT.